The 7 T cell receptor beta chains reported below all come from one sample, sequenced in a study of technical replicates of blood from a few donors. TCRdb's copy holds only in-frame clones and misses some; the assay was immunoSEQ multiplex PCR. The sample holds some 87,000 clones, roughly 96% seen once. Material for sequencing was T cells isolated from PBMCs. The receptors were gathered from a human donor in good health.

Only one count was recorded for this clone. J is TRBJ1-4 and V is TRBV27; possibly TRBD1 for D (6 bases). Germline CDR1 MNHEY, CDR2 SMNVEV (reference sequence). This CDR3 is built from 14 residues. The germline V and J ends were trimmed by 6 bases and 3 bases, with 11 bases remaining between them. For the CDR3, the DNA is TGTGCCAGCAGGGCAGGGGTAGCTAATGAAAAACTGTTTTTT. Translating it yields CASRAGVANEKLFF.

V and J are TRBV20-1 and TRBJ1-1; no definite D call. V was cut by 3 bases and J by 10 bases, with 9 bases left in between. Per the germline V gene, CDR1 is DFQATT and CDR2 is SNEGSKA (reference sequence). CDR3 length equals 10 residues. This CDR3 is CSASMIVAFF. The CDR3 region has the DNA TGCAGTGCTAGTATGATAGTAGCTTTCTTT.

The chain employs TRBV7-2 and TRBJ2-3; weak D call: TRBD2 (5 bases). Per the germline V gene, CDR1 is SGHTA and CDR2 is FQGNSA. Trimming left V 5 bases short and J 4 bases short, with 16 bases between. This CDR3 spans 15 amino acids. The CDR3 DNA reads as TGTGCCAGCAGCCCAGTTGCTGGAGGCGCAGATACGCAGTATTTT. Protein sequence: CASSPVAGGADTQYF.

The rearrangement links TRBV10-3 to TRBJ1-4, with a tentative D call TRBD1 (6 bases). Germline V gene sequence: CDR1 ENHRY, CDR2 SYGVKD. Trimming shortened V by 5 bases and J by 6 bases, and 16 bases separated the two germline ends. The CDR3 spans 15 residues. CDR3 in DNA: TGTGCCATCAGTCCTACAGGGATATTGGATGAAAAACTGTTTTTT. It translates to CAISPTGILDEKLFF.

This chain uses TRBV9 with TRBJ2-5; 7 nucleotides line up with TRBD2. Germline assignment: CDR1 SGDLS and CDR2 YYNGEE. The CDR3 is 16 amino acids. V gave up 4 bases and J gave up 1 base; unmatched junction bases: 10. In DNA, the CDR3 is TGTGCCAGCAGCCCGAGCGGGATTGATGGCCAAGAGACCCAGTACTTC. Its protein is CASSPSGIDGQETQYF.

The rearrangement links TRBV19 to TRBJ2-7; tentatively, D is TRBD1 (6 bases). Trimming shortened V by 5 bases and J by 3 bases, and 11 bases separated the two germline ends. The CDR3 has 13 amino acids. Germline V CDR1 and CDR2: LNHDA, SQIVND (reference sequence). The CDR3 reads CASSLTGSYEQYF. In nucleotides, the CDR3 is TGTGCCAGTAGTTTAACAGGGAGCTACGAGCAGTACTTC.

This sequence joins TRBV10-3 and TRBJ1-2; weak D call: TRBD1 (6 bases). The germline V and J ends were trimmed by 2 bases and 0 bases, with 16 bases remaining between them. Germline CDR1 ENHRY, CDR2 SYGVKD. There are 17 residues in the CDR3. CDR3 sequence (DNA): TGTGCCATCAGTGAGGGGGGCACAGAGGTACCTAACTATGGCTACACCTTC. Amino acid sequence: CAISEGGTEVPNYGYTF.